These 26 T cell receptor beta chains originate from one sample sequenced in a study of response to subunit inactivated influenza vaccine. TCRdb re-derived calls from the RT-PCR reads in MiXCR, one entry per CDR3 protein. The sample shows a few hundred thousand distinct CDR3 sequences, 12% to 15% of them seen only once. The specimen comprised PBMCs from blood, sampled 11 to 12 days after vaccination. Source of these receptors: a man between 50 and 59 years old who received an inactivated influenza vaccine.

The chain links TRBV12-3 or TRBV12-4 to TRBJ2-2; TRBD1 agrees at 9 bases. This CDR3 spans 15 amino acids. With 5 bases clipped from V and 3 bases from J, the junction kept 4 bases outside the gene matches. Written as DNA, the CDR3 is TGTGCCAGCAGTGGACAGGGGTGGCACACCGGGGAGCTGTTTTTT. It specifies CASSGQGWHTGELFF.

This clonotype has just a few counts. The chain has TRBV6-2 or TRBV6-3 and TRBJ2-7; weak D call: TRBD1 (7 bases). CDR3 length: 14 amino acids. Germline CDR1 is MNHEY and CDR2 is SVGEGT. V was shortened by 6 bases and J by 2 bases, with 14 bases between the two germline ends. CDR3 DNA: TGTGCCAGCAGACGGGGGACAGTCACCTACGAGCAGTACTTC. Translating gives CASRRGTVTYEQYF.

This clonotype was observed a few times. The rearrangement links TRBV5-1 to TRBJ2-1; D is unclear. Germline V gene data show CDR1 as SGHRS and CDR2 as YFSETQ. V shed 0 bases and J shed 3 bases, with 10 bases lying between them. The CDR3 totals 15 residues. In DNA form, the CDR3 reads TGCGCCAGCAGCTTGGAGGGATCAGACTACAATGAGCAGTTCTTC. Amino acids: CASSLEGSDYNEQFF. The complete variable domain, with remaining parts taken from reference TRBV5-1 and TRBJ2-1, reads KAGVTQTPRYLIKTRGQQVTLSCSPISGHRSVSWYQQTPGQGLQFLFEYFSETQRNKGNFPGRFSGRQFSNSRSEMNVSTLELGDSALYLCASSLEGSDYNEQFFGPGTRLTVL.

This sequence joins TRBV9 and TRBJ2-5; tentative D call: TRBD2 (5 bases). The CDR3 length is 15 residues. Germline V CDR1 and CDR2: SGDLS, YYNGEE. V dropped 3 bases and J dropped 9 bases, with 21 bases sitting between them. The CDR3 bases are TGTGCCAGCAGCGAATCCGCGTGGCAGACGGAGGCCCAGTACTTC. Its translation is CASSESAWQTEAQYF.

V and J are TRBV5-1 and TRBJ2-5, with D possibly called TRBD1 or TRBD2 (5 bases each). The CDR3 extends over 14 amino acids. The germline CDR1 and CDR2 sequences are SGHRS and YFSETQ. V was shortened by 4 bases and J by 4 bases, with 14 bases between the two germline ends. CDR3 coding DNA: TGCGCCAGCAGCCCGGGTGGGGGTCTAGAGACCCAGTACTTC. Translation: CASSPGGGLETQYF. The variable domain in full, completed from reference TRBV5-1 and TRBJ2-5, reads KAGVTQTPRYLIKTRGQQVTLSCSPISGHRSVSWYQQTPGQGLQFLFEYFSETQRNKGNFPGRFSGRQFSNSRSEMNVSTLELGDSALYLCASSPGGGLETQYFGPGTRLLVL.

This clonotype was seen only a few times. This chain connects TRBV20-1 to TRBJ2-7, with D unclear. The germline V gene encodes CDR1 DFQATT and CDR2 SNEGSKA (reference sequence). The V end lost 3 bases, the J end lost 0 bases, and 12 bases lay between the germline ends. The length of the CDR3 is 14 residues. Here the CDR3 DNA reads TGCAGTGCTAGCATGAGTGAGAGCTCCTACGAGCAGTACTTC. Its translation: CSASMSESSYEQYF.

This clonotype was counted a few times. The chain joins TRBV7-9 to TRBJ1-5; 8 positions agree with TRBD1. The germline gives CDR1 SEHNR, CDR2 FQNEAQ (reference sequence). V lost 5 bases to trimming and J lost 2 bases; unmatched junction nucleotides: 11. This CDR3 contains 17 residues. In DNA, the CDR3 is TGTGCCAGCAGCCACGACAGGGGAATTGGAGGCAATCAGCCCCAGCATTTT. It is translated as CASSHDRGIGGNQPQHF. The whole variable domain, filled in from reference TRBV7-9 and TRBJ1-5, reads DTGVSQNPRHKITKRGQNVTFRCDPISEHNRLYWYRQTLGQGPEFLTYFQNEAQLEKSRLLSDRFSAERPKGSFSTLEIQRTEQGDSAMYLCASSHDRGIGGNQPQHFGDGTRLSIL.

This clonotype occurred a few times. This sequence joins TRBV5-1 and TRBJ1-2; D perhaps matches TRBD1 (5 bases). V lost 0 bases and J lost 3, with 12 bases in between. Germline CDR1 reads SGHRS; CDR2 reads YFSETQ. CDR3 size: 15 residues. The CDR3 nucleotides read TGCGCCAGCAGCTTGGAGGGGAAGGGGCACTATGGCTACACCTTC. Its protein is CASSLEGKGHYGYTF. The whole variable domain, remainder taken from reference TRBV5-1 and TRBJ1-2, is KAGVTQTPRYLIKTRGQQVTLSCSPISGHRSVSWYQQTPGQGLQFLFEYFSETQRNKGNFPGRFSGRQFSNSRSEMNVSTLELGDSALYLCASSLEGKGHYGYTFGSGTRLTVV.

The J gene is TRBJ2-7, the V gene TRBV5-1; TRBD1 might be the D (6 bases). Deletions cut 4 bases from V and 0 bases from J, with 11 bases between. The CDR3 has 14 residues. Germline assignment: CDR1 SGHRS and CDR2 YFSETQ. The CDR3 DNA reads TGCGCCAGCAGCCCCTGGACAGTCTCCTACGAGCAGTACTTC. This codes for CASSPWTVSYEQYF.

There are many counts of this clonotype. The CDR3 protein is CASAWSNTGELFF. The DNA for the CDR3 is TGTGCCAGCGCCTGGTCGAACACCGGGGAGCTGTTTTTT. The chain has TRBV6-2 or TRBV6-3 and TRBJ2-2; D is ambiguous. V was shortened by 8 bases and J by 0 bases, with 7 bases between the two germline ends. Germline CDR1 MNHEY, CDR2 SVGEGT. The CDR3 consists of 13 residues.

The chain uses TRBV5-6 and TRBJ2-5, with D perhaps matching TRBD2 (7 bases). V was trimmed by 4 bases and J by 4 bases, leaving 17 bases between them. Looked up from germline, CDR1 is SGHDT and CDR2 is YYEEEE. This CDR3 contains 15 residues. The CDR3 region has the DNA TGTGCCAGCAGCCCAGGCGGGGGCTCTAGAGAGACCCAGTACTTC. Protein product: CASSPGGGSRETQYF.

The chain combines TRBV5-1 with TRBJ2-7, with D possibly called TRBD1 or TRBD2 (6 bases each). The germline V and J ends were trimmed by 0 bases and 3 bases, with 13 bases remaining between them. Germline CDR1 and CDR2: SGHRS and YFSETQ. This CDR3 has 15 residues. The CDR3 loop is CASSLVWGDNYEQYF. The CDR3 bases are TGCGCCAGCAGCTTGGTATGGGGGGACAACTACGAGCAGTACTTC. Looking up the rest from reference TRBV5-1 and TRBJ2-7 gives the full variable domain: KAGVTQTPRYLIKTRGQQVTLSCSPISGHRSVSWYQQTPGQGLQFLFEYFSETQRNKGNFPGRFSGRQFSNSRSEMNVSTLELGDSALYLCASSLVWGDNYEQYFGPGTRLTVT.

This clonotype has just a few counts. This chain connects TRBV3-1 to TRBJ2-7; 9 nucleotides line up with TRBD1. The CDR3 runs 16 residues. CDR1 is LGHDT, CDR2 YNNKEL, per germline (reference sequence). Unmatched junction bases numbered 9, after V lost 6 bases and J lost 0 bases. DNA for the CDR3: TGTGCCAGCAGTGGCCAGGGGACAGGGACCTCCTACGAGCAGTACTTC. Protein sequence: CASSGQGTGTSYEQYF.

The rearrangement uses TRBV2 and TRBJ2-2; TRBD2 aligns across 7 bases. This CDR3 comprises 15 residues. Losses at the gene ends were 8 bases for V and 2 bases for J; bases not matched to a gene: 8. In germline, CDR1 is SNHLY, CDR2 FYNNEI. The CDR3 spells CASRKRGENTGELFF. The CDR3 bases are TGTGCCAGCCGAAAACGGGGGGAAAACACCGGGGAGCTGTTTTTT.

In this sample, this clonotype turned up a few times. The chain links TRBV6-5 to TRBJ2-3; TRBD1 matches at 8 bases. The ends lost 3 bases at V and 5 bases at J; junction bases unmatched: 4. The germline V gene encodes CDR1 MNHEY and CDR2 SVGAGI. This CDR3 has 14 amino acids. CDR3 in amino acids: CASSYGRGQDTQYF. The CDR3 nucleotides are TGTGCCAGCAGTTATGGCAGGGGGCAAGATACGCAGTATTTT.

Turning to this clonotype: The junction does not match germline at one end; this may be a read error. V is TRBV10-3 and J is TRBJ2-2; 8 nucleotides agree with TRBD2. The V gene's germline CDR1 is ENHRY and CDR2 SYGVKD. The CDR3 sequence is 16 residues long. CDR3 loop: CASRLASISNTGELSF. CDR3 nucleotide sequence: TGTGCCTCTCGACTAGCGAGTATTTCGAACACCGGGGAGCTGTCTTTT.

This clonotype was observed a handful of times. CDR3 coding DNA: TGTGCCAGCAGTTTCAGCTGGGGATACGGGGACACCATATATTTT. Protein: CASSFSWGYGDTIYF. V is TRBV27 and J is TRBJ1-3; D call uncertain. The CDR3 sequence is 15 residues long. The germline V and J ends were trimmed by 3 bases and 8 bases, with 17 bases remaining between them. Germline V gene lookup returns CDR1 MNHEY and CDR2 SMNVEV (reference sequence).

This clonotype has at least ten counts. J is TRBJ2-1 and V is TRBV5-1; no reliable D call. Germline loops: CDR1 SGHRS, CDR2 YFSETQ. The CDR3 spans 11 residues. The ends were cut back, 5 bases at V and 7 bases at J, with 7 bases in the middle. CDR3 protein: CASRTSNEQFF. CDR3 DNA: TGCGCCAGCAGGACGAGTAATGAGCAGTTCTTC.

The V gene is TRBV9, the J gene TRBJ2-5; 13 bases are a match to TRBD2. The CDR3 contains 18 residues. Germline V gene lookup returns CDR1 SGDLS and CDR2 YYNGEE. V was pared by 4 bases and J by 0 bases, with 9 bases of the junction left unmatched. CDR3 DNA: TGTGCCAGCAGCATAAGTACGGGACTAGCGGGATACCAAGAGACCCAGTACTTC. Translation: CASSISTGLAGYQETQYF.

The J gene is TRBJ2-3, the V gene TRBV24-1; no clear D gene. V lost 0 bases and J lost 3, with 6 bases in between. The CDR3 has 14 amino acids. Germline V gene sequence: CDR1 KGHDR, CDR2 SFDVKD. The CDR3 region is CATSDLTTTDTQYF. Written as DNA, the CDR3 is TGTGCCACCAGTGATTTGACCACTACAGATACGCAGTATTTT.

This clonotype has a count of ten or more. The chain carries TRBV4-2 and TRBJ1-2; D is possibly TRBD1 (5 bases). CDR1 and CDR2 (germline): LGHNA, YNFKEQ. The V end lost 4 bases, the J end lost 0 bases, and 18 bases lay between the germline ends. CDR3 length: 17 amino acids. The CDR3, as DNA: TGTGCCAGCAGCCCGTCCCAGGACATAGCTTCTAACTATGGCTACACCTTC. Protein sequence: CASSPSQDIASNYGYTF.

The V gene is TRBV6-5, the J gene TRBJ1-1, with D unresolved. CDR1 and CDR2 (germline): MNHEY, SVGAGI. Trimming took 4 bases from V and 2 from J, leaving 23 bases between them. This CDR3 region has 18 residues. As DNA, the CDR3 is TGTGCCAGCAGTTCCCTGACGCCCCCCAGAACAGCTAACACTGAAGCTTTCTTT. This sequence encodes CASSSLTPPRTANTEAFF.

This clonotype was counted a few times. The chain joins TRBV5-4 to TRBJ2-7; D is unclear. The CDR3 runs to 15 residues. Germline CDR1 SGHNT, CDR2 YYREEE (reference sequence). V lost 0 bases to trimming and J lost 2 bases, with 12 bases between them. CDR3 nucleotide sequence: TGTGCCAGCAGCTTGGACGGGTCCTCACCCTACGAGCAGTACTTC. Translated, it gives CASSLDGSSPYEQYF.

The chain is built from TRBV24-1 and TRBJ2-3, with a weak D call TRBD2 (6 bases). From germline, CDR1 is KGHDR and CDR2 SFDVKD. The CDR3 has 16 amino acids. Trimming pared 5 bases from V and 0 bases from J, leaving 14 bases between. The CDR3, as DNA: TGTGCCACCAGTGCCTCCGTGGACTACAGCACAGATACGCAGTATTTT. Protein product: CATSASVDYSTDTQYF.

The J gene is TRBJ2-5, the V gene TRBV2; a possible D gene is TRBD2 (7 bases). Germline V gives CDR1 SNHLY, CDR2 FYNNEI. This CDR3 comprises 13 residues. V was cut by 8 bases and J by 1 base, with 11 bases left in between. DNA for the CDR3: TGTGCCAGCGTAGGGGGGGCCCAAGAGACCCAGTACTTC. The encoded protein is CASVGGAQETQYF.

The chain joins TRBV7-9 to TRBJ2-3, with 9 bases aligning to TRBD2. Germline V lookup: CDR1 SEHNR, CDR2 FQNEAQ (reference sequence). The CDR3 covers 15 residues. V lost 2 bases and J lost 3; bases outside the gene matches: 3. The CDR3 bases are TGTGCCAGCAGCTTATATAGCGGGAGAACAGATACGCAGTATTTT. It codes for CASSLYSGRTDTQYF.